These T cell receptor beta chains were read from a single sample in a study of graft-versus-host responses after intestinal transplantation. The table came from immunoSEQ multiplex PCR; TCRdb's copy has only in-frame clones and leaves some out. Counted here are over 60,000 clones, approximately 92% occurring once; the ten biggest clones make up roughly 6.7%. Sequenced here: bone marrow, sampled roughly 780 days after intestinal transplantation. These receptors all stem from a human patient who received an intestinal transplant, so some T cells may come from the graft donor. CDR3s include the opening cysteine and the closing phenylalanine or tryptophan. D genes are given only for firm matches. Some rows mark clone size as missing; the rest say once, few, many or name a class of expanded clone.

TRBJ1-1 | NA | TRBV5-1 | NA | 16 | TGCGCCAGCAGCCCAGGGACCGAGTGGGGGAACACTGAAGCTTTCTTT | CASSPGTEWGNTEAFF
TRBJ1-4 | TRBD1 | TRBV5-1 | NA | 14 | TGCGCCAGCAGCTCGACAGGGGAGGCTGAAAAACTGTTTTTT | CASSSTGEAEKLFF
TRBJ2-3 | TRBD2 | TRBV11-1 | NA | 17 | TGTGCCAGCAGCTTAACGGGTTTTGCGGGAGTTACAGATACGCAGTATTTT | CASSLTGFAGVTDTQYF
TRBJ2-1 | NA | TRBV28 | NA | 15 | TGTGCCAGCAGTTTGCGGAGGGCCGCTTACAATGAGCAGTTCTTC | CASSLRRAAYNEQFF
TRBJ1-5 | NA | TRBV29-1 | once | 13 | TGCAGCGTTGTATTCAGGGAGGGTCAGCCCCAGCATTTT | CSVVFREGQPQHF
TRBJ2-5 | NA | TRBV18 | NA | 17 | TGTGCCAGCTCACCATACGGAGCTGGGGGCGAAGAAGAGACCCAGTACTTC | CASSPYGAGGEEETQYF
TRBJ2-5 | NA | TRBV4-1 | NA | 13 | TGCGCCAGCAGCCAGCCGGGCTACGGTACCCAGTACTTC | CASSQPGYGTQYF
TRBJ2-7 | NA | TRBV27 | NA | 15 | TGTGCCAGCAGTCTAGATCAGGGTACCACCTACGAGCAGTACTTC | CASSLDQGTTYEQYF
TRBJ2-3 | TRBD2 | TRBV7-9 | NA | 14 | TGTGCCAGCCGAGCGGGAGTTTCCACAGATACGCAGTATTTT | CASRAGVSTDTQYF
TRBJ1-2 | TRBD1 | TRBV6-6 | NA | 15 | TGTGCCAGCAGTTACCGTGGAGGGGGCGCGGATGGCTACACCTTC | CASSYRGGGADGYTF
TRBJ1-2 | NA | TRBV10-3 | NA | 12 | TGTGCCATCAGTGAGGGGGCCCGTGGCTACACCTTC | CAISEGARGYTF
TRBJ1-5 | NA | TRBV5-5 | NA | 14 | TGTGCCAGCAGCTCAGAATTAGGGAATCAGCCCCAGCATTTT | CASSSELGNQPQHF
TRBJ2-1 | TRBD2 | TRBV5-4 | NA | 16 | TGTGCCAGCAGTACGGGACTAGCGGGAGCCTACAATGAGCAGTTCTTC | CASSTGLAGAYNEQFF
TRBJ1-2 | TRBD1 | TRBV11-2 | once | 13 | TGTGCCAGCAGTGTAGGGGGCTGGAGGGGCTACACCTTC | CASSVGGWRGYTF
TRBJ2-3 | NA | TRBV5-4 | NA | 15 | TGTGCCAGCAGCTCCGGCGGGACAGGCACAGATACGCAGTATTTT | CASSSGGTGTDTQYF
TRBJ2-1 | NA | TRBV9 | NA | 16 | TGTGCCAGCAGCGTAGTGCCAGTATTAGCCCCCAATGAGCAGTTCTTC | CASSVVPVLAPNEQFF
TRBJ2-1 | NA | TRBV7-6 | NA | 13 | TGTGCCAGCAGCTTGGGTTTGAACAATGAGCAGTTCTTC | CASSLGLNNEQFF
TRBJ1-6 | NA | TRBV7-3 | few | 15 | TGTGCCAGCAGCTTAGGGGTTGGGGATAATTCACCCCTCCACTTT | CASSLGVGDNSPLHF
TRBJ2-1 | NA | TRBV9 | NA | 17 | TGTGCCAGCAGCGTAGCAGGGGCAGGGGGGTCCTACAATGAGCAGTTCTTC | CASSVAGAGGSYNEQFF
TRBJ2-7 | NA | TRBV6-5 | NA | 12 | TGTGCCAGCAGTTCGGGCCCTTCCGAGCAGTACTTC | CASSSGPSEQYF
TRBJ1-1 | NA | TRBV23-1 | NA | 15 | TGCGCCAGCAGTCAACCACGACAGGCCAACACTGAAGCTTTCTTT | CASSQPRQANTEAFF
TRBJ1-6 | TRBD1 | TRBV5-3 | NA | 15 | TGTGCCAGCAGCTTGGACAGGTCTATGAATTCACCCCTCCACTTT | CASSLDRSMNSPLHF
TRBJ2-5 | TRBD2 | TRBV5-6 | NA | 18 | TGTGCCAGCAGCTTGGGACTAGCGGCCTTTAGGGGCCAAGAGACCCGGTACTTC | CASSLGLAAFRGQETRYF
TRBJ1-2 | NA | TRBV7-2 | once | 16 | TGTGCCAGCAGCTTATATTCCGCCGATTTTAACTATGGCTACACCTTC | CASSLYSADFNYGYTF
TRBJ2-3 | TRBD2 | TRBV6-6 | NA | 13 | TGTGCCAGCCAGACTAGCTTCACAGATACGCAGTATTTT | CASQTSFTDTQYF
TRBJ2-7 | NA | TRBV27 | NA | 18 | TGTGCCAGCACTTGGACAGTCCGTACCTGTCTCCCCCTCTACGAGCAGTACTTC | CASTWTVRTCLPLYEQYF
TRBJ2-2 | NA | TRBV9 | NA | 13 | TGTGCCAGCAGCCCCCGGGGGACCGGGGAGCTGTTTTTT | CASSPRGTGELFF
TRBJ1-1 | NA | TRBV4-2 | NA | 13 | TGTGCCAGCAGCTTAGAACAAAACACTGAAGCTTTCTTT | CASSLEQNTEAFF
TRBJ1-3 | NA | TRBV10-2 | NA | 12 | TGCGCCAGCAGCACGGGGGGAAACACCATATATTTT | CASSTGGNTIYF
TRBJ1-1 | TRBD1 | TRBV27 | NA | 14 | TGTGCCAGCAGGCCTCCCGGACAGGCCACTGAAGCTTTCTTT | CASRPPGQATEAFF
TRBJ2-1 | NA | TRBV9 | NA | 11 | TGTGCCAGCAGCGTTGACAATGAGCAGTTCTTC | CASSVDNEQFF
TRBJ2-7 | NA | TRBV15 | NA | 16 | TGTGCCACCAGCAGAGTGGGGTCCACAGGGTGGTACGAGCAGTACTTC | CATSRVGSTGWYEQYF
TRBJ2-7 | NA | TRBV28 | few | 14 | TGTGCCAGCAATACAGGGACTCCGGCCTCCGAGCAGTACTTC | CASNTGTPASEQYF
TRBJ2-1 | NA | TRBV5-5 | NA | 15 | TGTGCCAGCAGCTCGGGACCTGCTGGCTACAATGAGCAGTTCTTC | CASSSGPAGYNEQFF
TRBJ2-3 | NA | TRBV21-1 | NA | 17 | TGTGCCAGCAGCGCTAACCCCGGGACAGGGGGCACAGATACGCAGTATTTT | CASSANPGTGGTDTQYF
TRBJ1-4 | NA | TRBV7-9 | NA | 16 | TGTGCCAGCAGCTTGTCGATAGGGGATTTCGCCGAAAAACTGTTTTTT | CASSLSIGDFAEKLFF
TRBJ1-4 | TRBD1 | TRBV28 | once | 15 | TGTGCCAGCAGTTTATTTGGACAGGGCGGTGAAAAACTGTTTTTT | CASSLFGQGGEKLFF
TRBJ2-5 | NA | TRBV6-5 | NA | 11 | TGTGCCAGCGGGAGCCAAGAGACCCAGTACTTC | CASGSQETQYF
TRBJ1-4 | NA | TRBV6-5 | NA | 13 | TGTGCCAGCAGTTACGAGGGAGAAGAAAAACTGTTTTTT | CASSYEGEEKLFF
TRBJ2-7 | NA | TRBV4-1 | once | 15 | TGCGCCAGCAGCCAAGTCTTACCGGGGGCCGGCGAGCAGTACTTC | CASSQVLPGAGEQYF
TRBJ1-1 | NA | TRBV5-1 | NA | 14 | TGCGCCAGCAGCCCGGGTGTTGGGGTCACTGAAGCTTTCTTT | CASSPGVGVTEAFF
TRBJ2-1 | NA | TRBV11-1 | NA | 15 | TGTGCCAGCAGCTTAGGCGATAGCTCCTACAATGAGCAGTTCTTC | CASSLGDSSYNEQFF
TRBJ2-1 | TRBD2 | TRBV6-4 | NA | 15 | TGTGCCAGCCGGGTACAAGCGGGAGCCACGAATGAGCAGTTCTTC | CASRVQAGATNEQFF
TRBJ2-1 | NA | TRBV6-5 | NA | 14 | TGTGCCAGCAGCCCTTTTAGCTCCTACAATGAGCAGTTCTTC | CASSPFSSYNEQFF
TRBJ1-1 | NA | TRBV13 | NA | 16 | TGTGCCAGCAGCTTATATTTCCTTCAGGGGAGCACTGAAGCTTTCTTT | CASSLYFLQGSTEAFF
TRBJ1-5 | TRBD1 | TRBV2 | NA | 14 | TGTGCCAGCAGTGTACAGGGGCCGGAACAGCCCCAGCATTTT | CASSVQGPEQPQHF
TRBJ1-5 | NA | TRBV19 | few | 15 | TGTGCCAGTAGGTACGCAGGACTAAGCAATCAGCCCCAGCATTTT | CASRYAGLSNQPQHF
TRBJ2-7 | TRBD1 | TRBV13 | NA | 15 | TGTGCCAGCAGTGAAGAGGCAGGGGGCTCCTACGAGCAGTACTTC | CASSEEAGGSYEQYF
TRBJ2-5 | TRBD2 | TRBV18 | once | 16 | TGTGCCAGCTCACCAGAGATAGCGGGAAGGTATGAGACCCAGTACTTC | CASSPEIAGRYETQYF
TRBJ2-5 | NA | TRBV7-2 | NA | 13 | TGTGCCAGCAGCACGCGGGTTCAAGAGACCCAGTACTTC | CASSTRVQETQYF
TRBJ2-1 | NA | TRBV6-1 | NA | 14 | TGTGCCAGCCTTAGTCGGGGCATCTACAATGAGCAGTTCTTC | CASLSRGIYNEQFF
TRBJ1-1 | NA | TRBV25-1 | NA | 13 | TGTGCCAGCAGTGAAGGGTGGAACACTGAAGCTTTCTTT | CASSEGWNTEAFF
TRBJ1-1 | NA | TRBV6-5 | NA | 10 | TGTGCCAGCAGGAACACTGAAGCTTTCTTT | CASRNTEAFF
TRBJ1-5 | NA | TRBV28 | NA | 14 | TGTGCCAGCAGTCCTCAGGGTCTGAGACAGCCCCAGCATTTT | CASSPQGLRQPQHF